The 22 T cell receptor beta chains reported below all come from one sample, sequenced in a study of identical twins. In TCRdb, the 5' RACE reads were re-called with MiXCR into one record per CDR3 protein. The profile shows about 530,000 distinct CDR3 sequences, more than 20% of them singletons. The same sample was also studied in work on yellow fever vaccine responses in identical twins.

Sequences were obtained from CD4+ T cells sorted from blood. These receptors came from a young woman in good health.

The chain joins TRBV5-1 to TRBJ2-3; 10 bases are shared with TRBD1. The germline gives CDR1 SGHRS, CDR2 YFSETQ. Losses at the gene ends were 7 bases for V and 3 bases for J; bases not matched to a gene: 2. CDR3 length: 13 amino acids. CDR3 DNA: TGCGCCAGCCGACAGGGGGCGACAGATACGCAGTATTTT. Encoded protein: CASRQGATDTQYF.

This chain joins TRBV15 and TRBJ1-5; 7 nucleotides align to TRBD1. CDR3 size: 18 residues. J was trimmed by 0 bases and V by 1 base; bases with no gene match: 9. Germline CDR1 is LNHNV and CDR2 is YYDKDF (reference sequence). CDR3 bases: TGTGCCACCAGCAGAGTTGGACAGGCTAAGTATAGCAATCAGCCCCAGCATTTT. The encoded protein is CATSRVGQAKYSNQPQHF.

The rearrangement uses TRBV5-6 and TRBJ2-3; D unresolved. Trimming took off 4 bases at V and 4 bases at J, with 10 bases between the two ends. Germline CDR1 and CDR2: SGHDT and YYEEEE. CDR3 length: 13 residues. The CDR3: CASSPRVADTQYF. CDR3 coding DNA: TGTGCCAGCAGCCCTCGGGTGGCAGATACGCAGTATTTT. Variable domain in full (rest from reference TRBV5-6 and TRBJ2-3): DAGVTQSPTHLIKTRGQQVTLRCSPKSGHDTVSWYQQALGQGPQFIFQYYEEEERQRGNFPDRFSGHQFPNYSSELNVNALLLGDSALYLCASSPRVADTQYFGPGTRLTVL.

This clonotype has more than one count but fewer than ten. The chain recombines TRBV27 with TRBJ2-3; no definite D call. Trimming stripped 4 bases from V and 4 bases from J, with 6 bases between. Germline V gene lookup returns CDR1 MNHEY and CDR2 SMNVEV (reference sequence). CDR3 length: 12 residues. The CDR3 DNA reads TGTGCCAGCAGTTCGTTTTCAGATACGCAGTATTTT. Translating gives CASSSFSDTQYF.

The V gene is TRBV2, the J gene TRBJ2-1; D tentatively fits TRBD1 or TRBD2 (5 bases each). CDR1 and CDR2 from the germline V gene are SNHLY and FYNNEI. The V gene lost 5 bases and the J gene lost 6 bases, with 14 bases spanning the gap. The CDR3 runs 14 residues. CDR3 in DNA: TGTGCCAGCAGTCCACCGGGACGTACCAATGAGCAGTTCTTC. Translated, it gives CASSPPGRTNEQFF.

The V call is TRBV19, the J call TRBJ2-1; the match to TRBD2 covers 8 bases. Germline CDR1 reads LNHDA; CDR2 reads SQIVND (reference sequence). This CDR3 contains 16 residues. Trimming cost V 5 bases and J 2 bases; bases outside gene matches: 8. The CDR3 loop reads CASSGTTSVAYNEQFF. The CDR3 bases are TGTGCCAGTAGTGGAACGACTAGCGTGGCCTACAATGAGCAGTTCTTC. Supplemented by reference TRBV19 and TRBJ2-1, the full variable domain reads DGGITQSPKYLFRKEGQNVTLSCEQNLNHDAMYWYRQDPGQGLRLIYYSQIVNDFQKGDIAEGYSVSREKKESFPLTVTSAQKNPTAFYLCASSGTTSVAYNEQFFGPGTRLTVL.

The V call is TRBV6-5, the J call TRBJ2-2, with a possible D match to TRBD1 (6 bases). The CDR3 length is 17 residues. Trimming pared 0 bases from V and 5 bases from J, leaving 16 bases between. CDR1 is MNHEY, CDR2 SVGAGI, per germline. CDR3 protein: CASSYSEDRSWTGELFF. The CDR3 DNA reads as TGTGCCAGCAGTTACTCGGAAGACAGGAGCTGGACCGGGGAGCTGTTTTTT.

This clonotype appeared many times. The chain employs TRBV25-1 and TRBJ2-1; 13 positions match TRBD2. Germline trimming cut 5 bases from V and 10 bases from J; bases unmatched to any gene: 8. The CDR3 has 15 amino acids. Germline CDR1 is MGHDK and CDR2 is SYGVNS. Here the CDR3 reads CASSPGTSGAGEQFF. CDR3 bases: TGTGCCAGCAGTCCCGGGACTAGCGGGGCCGGGGAGCAGTTCTTC.

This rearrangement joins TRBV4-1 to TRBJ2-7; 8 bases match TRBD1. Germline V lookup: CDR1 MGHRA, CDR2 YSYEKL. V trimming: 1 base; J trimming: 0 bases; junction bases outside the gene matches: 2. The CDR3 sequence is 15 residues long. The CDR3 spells CASSQGDRFSYEQYF. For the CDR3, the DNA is TGCGCCAGCAGCCAAGGGGACAGGTTCTCCTACGAGCAGTACTTC.

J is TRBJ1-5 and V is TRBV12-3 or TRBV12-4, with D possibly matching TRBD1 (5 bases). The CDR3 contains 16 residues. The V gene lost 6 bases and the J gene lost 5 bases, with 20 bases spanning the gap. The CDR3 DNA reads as TGTGCCAGCAGCCCGGGGGACTTTGGTTACCATCAGCCCCAGCATTTT. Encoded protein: CASSPGDFGYHQPQHF.

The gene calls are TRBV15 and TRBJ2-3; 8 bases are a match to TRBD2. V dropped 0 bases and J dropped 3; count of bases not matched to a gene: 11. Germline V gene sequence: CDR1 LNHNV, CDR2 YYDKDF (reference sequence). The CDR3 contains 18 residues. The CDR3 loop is CATSREEPSSGWTDTQYF. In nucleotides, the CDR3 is TGTGCCACCAGCAGAGAGGAACCATCTAGCGGGTGGACAGATACGCAGTATTTT.

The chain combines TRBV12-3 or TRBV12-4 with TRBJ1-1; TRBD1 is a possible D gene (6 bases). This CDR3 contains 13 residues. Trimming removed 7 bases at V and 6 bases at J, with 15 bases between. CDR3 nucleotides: TGTGCCAGCACCAACAGGGCGAGTGCTGAAGCTTTCTTT. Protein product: CASTNRASAEAFF.

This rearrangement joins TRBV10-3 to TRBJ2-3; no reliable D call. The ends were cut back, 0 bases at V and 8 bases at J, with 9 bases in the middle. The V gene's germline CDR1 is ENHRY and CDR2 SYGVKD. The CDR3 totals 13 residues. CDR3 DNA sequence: TGTGCCATCAGTGAGTCGGGTGGTGTTACGCAGTATTTT. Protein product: CAISESGGVTQYF.

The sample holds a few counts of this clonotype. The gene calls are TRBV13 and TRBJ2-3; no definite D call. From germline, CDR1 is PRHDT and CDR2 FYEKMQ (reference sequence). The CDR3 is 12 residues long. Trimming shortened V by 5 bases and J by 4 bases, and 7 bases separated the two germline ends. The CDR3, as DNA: TGTGCCAGCAGCCGGTCAGCAGATACGCAGTATTTT. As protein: CASSRSADTQYF.

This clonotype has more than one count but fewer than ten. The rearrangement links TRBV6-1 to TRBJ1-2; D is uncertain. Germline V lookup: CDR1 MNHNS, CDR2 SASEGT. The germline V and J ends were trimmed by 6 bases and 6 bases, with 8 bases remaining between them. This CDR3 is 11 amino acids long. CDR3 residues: CASSILDGYTF. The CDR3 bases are TGTGCCAGCAGCATACTTGATGGCTACACCTTC.

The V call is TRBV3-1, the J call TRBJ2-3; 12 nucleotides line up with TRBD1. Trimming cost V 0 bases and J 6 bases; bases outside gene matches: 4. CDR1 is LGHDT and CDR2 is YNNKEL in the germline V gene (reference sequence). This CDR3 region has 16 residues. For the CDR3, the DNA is TGTGCCAGCAGCCAAGAAGGGACAGGGGGCAGGGATACGCAGTATTTT. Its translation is CASSQEGTGGRDTQYF.

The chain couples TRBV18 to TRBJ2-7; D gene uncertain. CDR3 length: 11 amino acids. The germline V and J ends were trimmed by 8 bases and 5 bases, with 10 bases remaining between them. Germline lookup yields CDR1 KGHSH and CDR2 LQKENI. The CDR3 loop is CASHSSNEQYF. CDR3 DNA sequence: TGTGCCAGCCATTCAAGTAACGAGCAGTACTTC.

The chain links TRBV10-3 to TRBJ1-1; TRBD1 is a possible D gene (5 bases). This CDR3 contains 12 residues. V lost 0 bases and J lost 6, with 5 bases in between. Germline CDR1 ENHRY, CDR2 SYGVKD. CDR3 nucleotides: TGTGCCATCAGTGAGTCGGGGGCTGAAGCTTTCTTT. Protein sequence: CAISESGAEAFF.

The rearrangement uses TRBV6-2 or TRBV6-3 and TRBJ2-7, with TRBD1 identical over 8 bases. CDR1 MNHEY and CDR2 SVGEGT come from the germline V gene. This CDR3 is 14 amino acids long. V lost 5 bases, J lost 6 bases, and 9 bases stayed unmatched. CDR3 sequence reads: CASSRTGTGIEQYF. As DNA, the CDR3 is TGTGCCAGCAGTCGTACCGGGACAGGAATCGAGCAGTACTTC.

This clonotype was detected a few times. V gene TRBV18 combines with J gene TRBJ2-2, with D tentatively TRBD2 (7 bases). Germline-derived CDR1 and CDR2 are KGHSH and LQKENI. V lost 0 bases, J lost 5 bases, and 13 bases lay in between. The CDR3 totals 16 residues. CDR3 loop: CASSPPRGLGTGELFF. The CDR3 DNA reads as TGTGCCAGCTCACCACCGCGGGGGCTGGGGACCGGGGAGCTGTTTTTT.

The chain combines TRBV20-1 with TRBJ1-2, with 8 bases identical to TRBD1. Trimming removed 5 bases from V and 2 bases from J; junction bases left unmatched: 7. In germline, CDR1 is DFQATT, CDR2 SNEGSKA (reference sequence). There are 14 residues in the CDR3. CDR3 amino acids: CSAGRQGLNYGYTF. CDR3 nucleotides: TGCAGTGCTGGTAGACAGGGGCTAAACTATGGCTACACCTTC.

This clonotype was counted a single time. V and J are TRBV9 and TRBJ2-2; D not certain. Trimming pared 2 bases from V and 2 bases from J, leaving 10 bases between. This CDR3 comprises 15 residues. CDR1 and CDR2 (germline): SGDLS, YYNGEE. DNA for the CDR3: TGTGCCAGCAGCGTCGTTATGGATAACACCGGGGAGCTGTTTTTT. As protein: CASSVVMDNTGELFF.